The 23 T cell receptor beta chains reported below all come from one sample, sequenced in a study of metastatic and nonmetastatic thyroid tumors. No patient received treatment before thyroid surgery. MiXCR was used by TCRdb to re-call the PCR reads. The sample shows about 20,000 clones, approximately 11% of them seen only once. Sequencing input: blood. These TCRs come from a female donor with papillary thyroid cancer or a benign thyroid nodule (not recorded which). Some clones in this sample may be carry-over from other donors' samples.

This clone was seen at least ten times. The chain uses TRBV6-1 and TRBJ2-7, with D possibly called TRBD1 or TRBD2 (6 bases each). The germline V gene encodes CDR1 MNHNS and CDR2 SASEGT. There are 15 residues in the CDR3. V was shortened by 8 bases and J by 5 bases, with 22 bases between the two germline ends. The CDR3 loop reads CASESLGGTRHEQYF. In nucleotides, the CDR3 is TGTGCCAGCGAAAGCTTAGGAGGGACACGCCACGAGCAGTACTTC.

The chain links TRBV28 to TRBJ1-1; 7 bases agree with TRBD1. Germline CDR1 MDHEN, CDR2 SYDVKM. The CDR3 extends over 14 amino acids. J gave up 11 bases and V 3 bases, and 12 bases lay outside the gene matches. The CDR3 is CASSFLGQGDLAFF. The CDR3 nucleotides read TGTGCCAGCAGTTTTTTAGGCCAGGGGGATTTGGCTTTCTTT.

This clone was seen repeatedly, ten times or more. The rearrangement links TRBV3-1 to TRBJ2-1; 7 bases map to TRBD1. The CDR3 extends over 14 amino acids. Germline CDR1 and CDR2: LGHDT and YNNKEL (reference sequence). The junction had 5 bases not matched to a gene; V was cut back by 4 bases and J by 5 bases. The DNA of the CDR3 is TGTGCCAGCAGCCGATTGACAGGGAACAATGAGCAGTTCTTC. It yields the protein CASSRLTGNNEQFF.

This clone was counted many times. J is TRBJ2-1 and V is TRBV20-1, with TRBD1 matching 9 bases. Losses at the gene ends were 6 bases for V and 2 bases for J; bases not matched to a gene: 8. CDR1 is DFQATT, CDR2 SNEGSKA, per germline (reference sequence). The CDR3 loop spans 15 amino acids. CDR3 bases: TGCAGTGCCTTCCGGGACAGGGCCCCCTACAATGAGCAGTTCTTC. Translated, it gives CSAFRDRAPYNEQFF.

This clone was seen ten or more times. The chain couples TRBV20-1 to TRBJ2-7; D is uncertain. V was clipped by 1 base and J by 7 bases, with 14 bases between them. There are 13 residues in the CDR3. CDR1 is DFQATT, CDR2 SNEGSKA, per germline (reference sequence). The CDR3 sequence: CSARGETEVEQYF. Written as DNA, the CDR3 is TGCAGTGCTAGAGGGGAAACTGAGGTGGAGCAGTACTTC.

Ten or more counts support this clone. The chain employs TRBV20-1 and TRBJ1-5; TRBD1 is a possible D gene (6 bases). From germline, CDR1 is DFQATT and CDR2 SNEGSKA (reference sequence). The CDR3 totals 12 residues. The V gene lost 8 bases and the J gene lost 3 bases, with 11 bases spanning the gap. CDR3 bases: TGCAGTACCGGACAGTACAATCAGCCCCAGCATTTT. It specifies CSTGQYNQPQHF.

This clone was seen at least ten times. The rearrangement uses TRBV6-1 and TRBJ2-5, with 7 bases lining up with TRBD2. Germline trimming cut 7 bases from V and 2 bases from J; bases unmatched to any gene: 10. The germline CDR1 and CDR2 sequences are MNHNS and SASEGT. This CDR3 has 15 residues. This CDR3 reads CASTLGRRGQETQYF. As DNA, the CDR3 is TGTGCCAGCACCCTCGGGAGGCGGGGACAAGAGACCCAGTACTTC.

Notes on this clone: The sample contains more than one DNA sequence encoding this CDR3. V and J are TRBV18 and TRBJ2-1; possibly TRBD2 for D (6 bases). Trimming removed 6 bases at V and 8 bases at J, with 20 bases between. CDR1 and CDR2 (germline): KGHSH, LQKENI. The CDR3 is 15 residues long. CDR3 region: CASSPLRGGTHEQFF. The CDR3 DNA sequence: TGTGCCAGCTCCCCCCTTCGAGGAGGGACTCATGAGCAGTTCTTC. The entire variable domain, with the rest obtained from reference TRBV18 and TRBJ2-1, is as follows: NAGVMQNPRHLVRRRGQEARLRCSPMKGHSHVYWYRQLPEEGLKFMVYLQKENIIDESGMPKERFSAEFPKEGPSILRIQQVVRGDSAAYFCASSPLRGGTHEQFFGPGTRLTVL.

This clone was counted at least ten times. The V gene is TRBV19, the J gene TRBJ2-7, with D possibly being TRBD1 or TRBD2 (6 bases each). There are 13 residues in the CDR3. Trimming shortened V by 11 bases and J by 3 bases, and 17 bases separated the two germline ends. Germline V CDR1 and CDR2: LNHDA, SQIVND (reference sequence). CDR3 loop: CAAGTLGGYEQYF. Here the CDR3 DNA reads TGTGCCGCCGGGACACTGGGAGGCTACGAGCAGTACTTC.

By sample fraction, this clone is medium-sized. V and J are TRBV27 and TRBJ2-7; D uncertain. The V and J ends lost 4 bases and 4 bases respectively, with 14 bases between them. The CDR3 consists of 14 residues. Germline V gives CDR1 MNHEY, CDR2 SMNVEV (reference sequence). CDR3 loop: CASSYKGLGYEQYF. CDR3 bases: TGTGCCAGCAGTTATAAGGGATTAGGTTACGAGCAGTACTTC.

At least ten counts were recorded for this clone. The V call is TRBV15, the J call TRBJ1-2; no definite D call. This CDR3 spans 17 amino acids. V was clipped by 1 base and J by 4 bases, with 19 bases between them. Germline loops: CDR1 LNHNV, CDR2 YYDKDF (reference sequence). The CDR3: CATSRAPPPRPVYGYTF. The CDR3 bases are TGTGCCACCAGCAGAGCCCCCCCCCCAAGGCCGGTCTATGGCTACACCTTC.

This clone has a count of ten or more. V usage is TRBV29-1 and J usage is TRBJ2-3; possibly TRBD1 for D (6 bases). In germline, CDR1 is SQVTM, CDR2 ANQGSEA. The CDR3 contains 13 residues. Trimming cost V 6 bases and J 1 base, with 11 bases left between them. CDR3 in DNA: TGCAGCGTCGACAGGAGACGCACAGATACGCAGTATTTT. Its translation: CSVDRRRTDTQYF.

This clone was recorded at least ten times. The chain links TRBV30 to TRBJ2-3, with 7 bases aligning to TRBD1. The junction had 11 bases not matched to a gene; V was cut back by 3 bases and J by 5 bases. The CDR3 has 15 residues. Germline CDR1 is GTSNPN and CDR2 is SVGIG (reference sequence). CDR3 nucleotide sequence: TGTGCCTGGAGCCTATTTACAGGGGCTGGAGATACGCAGTATTTT. Protein sequence: CAWSLFTGAGDTQYF.

The chain is built from TRBV12-3 or TRBV12-4 and TRBJ2-7; D unclear. V lost 4 bases and J 2 bases, leaving 12 bases between the germline ends. The CDR3 is made up of 14 amino acids. CDR3 loop: CASSSGPGPYEQYF. The CDR3 DNA follows: TGTGCCAGCAGTTCTGGACCGGGCCCCTACGAGCAGTACTTC.

This clone was counted only a few times. This chain uses TRBV4-2 with TRBJ2-4; 8 positions agree with TRBD2. The CDR3 is 15 residues long. J was trimmed by 9 bases and V by 0 bases; bases with no gene match: 7. Germline V gene sequence: CDR1 LGHNA, CDR2 YNFKEQ. Here the CDR3 reads CASSQDTGRAPIQYF. The CDR3 DNA is TGTGCCAGCAGCCAAGATACCGGGAGGGCTCCCATTCAGTACTTC.

Relative to its sample, this clone is medium-sized (0.01 to 0.1%). The chain has TRBV6-4 and TRBJ2-1; 7 bases agree with TRBD2. This CDR3 has 14 amino acids. Germline lookup yields CDR1 MRHNA and CDR2 SNTAGT. V lost 0 bases to trimming and J lost 4 bases; unmatched junction nucleotides: 0. DNA of the CDR3: TGTGCCAGCAGTGACTCTAGCGGGTACAATGAGCAGTTCTTC. It yields the protein CASSDSSGYNEQFF.

With regard to this clone: The germline gene is not matched at one end of the junction; a read error may be the cause. The V gene is TRBV20-1, the J gene TRBJ2-1, with 9 bases fitting TRBD2. The CDR3 runs 15 residues. From germline, CDR1 is DFQATT and CDR2 SNEGSKA (reference sequence). The CDR3 DNA reads as TGCAGTGCTAGATTCAAGAGCGGGAGGTGGAATGAGCTGTTCTTC. Its translation is CSARFKSGRWNELFF.

This clone was detected many times. The J gene is TRBJ2-5, the V gene TRBV19, with D uncertain. CDR3 length equals 14 residues. Trimming took 5 bases from V and 4 from J, leaving 14 bases between them. In germline, CDR1 is LNHDA, CDR2 SQIVND (reference sequence). CDR3 protein: CASSPRRVSETQYF. The DNA for the CDR3 is TGTGCCAGTAGTCCCCGTAGGGTGTCAGAGACCCAGTACTTC.

This clone was observed many times. The V gene is TRBV12-3 or TRBV12-4, the J gene TRBJ1-1; tentative D call: TRBD1 (6 bases). V lost 4 bases and J 0 bases, leaving 15 bases between the germline ends. CDR3 length: 16 amino acids. The CDR3 sequence: CASSSPRGLMNTEAFF. CDR3 bases: TGTGCCAGCAGTTCTCCGCGGGGGCTCATGAACACTGAAGCTTTCTTT.

This clone qualifies as medium-sized (0.01 to 0.1%). The CDR3 region is CASSYSGGDYNEQFF. For the CDR3, the DNA is TGTGCCAGCAGTTACTCTGGCGGGGACTACAATGAGCAGTTCTTC. The rearrangement joins TRBV6-2 or TRBV6-3 to TRBJ2-1, with a tentative D call TRBD2 (6 bases). Germline V lookup: CDR1 MNHEY, CDR2 SVGEGT. The CDR3 covers 15 residues. The V gene lost 0 bases and the J gene lost 3 bases, with 9 bases spanning the gap.

The chain recombines TRBV19 with TRBJ2-1; TRBD1 matches 9 bases. The V and J ends lost 5 bases and 7 bases, in that order; junction bases with no gene match: 9. Germline V gives CDR1 LNHDA, CDR2 SQIVND (reference sequence). The CDR3 covers 15 residues. The CDR3 DNA reads as TGTGCCAGTAGTCTGGGCGGGACAGGGAGGAATGAGCAGTTCTTC. Translation: CASSLGGTGRNEQFF.

Regarding this clone: An end of the junction differs from the germline gene, which may be a read error. CDR3 sequence reads: CASSQDWDSNNPPLHF. DNA of the CDR3: TGTGCCAGCAGCCAAGATTGGGACAGCAATAATCCACCCCTCCACTTT. The rearrangement joins TRBV4-2 to TRBJ1-6, with TRBD1 matching over 7 bases. This CDR3 is built from 16 residues. Germline assignment: CDR1 LGHNA and CDR2 YNFKEQ.

This clone was recorded many times. The genes are TRBV20-1 and TRBJ2-1; perhaps TRBD1 as D (5 bases). Germline assignment: CDR1 DFQATT and CDR2 SNEGSKA (reference sequence). The CDR3 is 15 amino acids. V lost 3 bases and J lost 4, with 16 bases in between. The CDR3 spells CSASRAGPRYNEQFF. CDR3 nucleotide sequence: TGCAGTGCTAGCAGGGCAGGTCCTCGTTACAATGAGCAGTTCTTC.